A selection of T cell receptor beta chains follows, all from one sample in a study of tumor and adjacent non-tumor tissue in lung cancer. One entry per CDR3 protein results from TCRdb running MiXCR on the multiplex PCR reads. The sample lists 45,000 to 65,000 distinct CDR3 sequences; 70% to 80% were seen once. Input material: distant non-tumor lung tissue. The receptors originated from a woman between 55 and 75 years old with non-small cell lung cancer. The CDR3 runs from the conserved cysteine through the conserved F or W. The order of the fields is V gene, clone size, D gene, J gene, CDR3 protein, CDR3 DNA. The D gene is left open where the match is weak. Clone size, where shown, is once, few, many, or a class for clones that have expanded.

TRBV6-5,NA,NA,TRBJ2-7,CTSSVPGRYEQCF,TGTACCAGCAGTGTTCCGGGTCGCTACGAGCAGTGCTTC
TRBV12-3/TRBV12-4,NA,TRBD1,TRBJ2-2,CASSLNRGNTGELFF,TGTGCCAGCAGTCTCAACAGGGGAAACACCGGGGAGCTGTTTTTT
TRBV5-1,many,NA,TRBJ1-2,CASSLQPGPRPGGYTF,TGCGCCAGCAGCTTACAACCCGGTCCCAGGCCGGGTGGCTACACCTTC
TRBV29-1,NA,NA,TRBJ2-7,CSVYGRSAYEQYF,TGCAGCGTTTACGGACGGAGCGCATACGAGCAGTACTTC
TRBV12-3/TRBV12-4,few,NA,TRBJ1-2,CASSRLGTTANYCYTF,TGTGCTAGCAGTCGACTGGGGACCACTGCTAACTATTGCTACACCTTC
TRBV6-2/TRBV6-3,medium-sized,TRBD1,TRBJ2-6,CATAPGTGLSGANVLTF,TGTGCCACCGCCCCCGGGACAGGCCTCTCTGGGGCCAACGTCCTGACTTTC
TRBV4-2,NA,NA,TRBJ1-3,CASSQDGDGRARNTMYF,TGTGCCAGCAGCCAAGATGGGGACGGAAGGGCTAGAAACACCATGTATTTT
TRBV10-3,NA,NA,TRBJ1-4,CAINNLGEERLFF,TGTGCCATCAACAACCTAGGGGAGGAAAGACTGTTTTTT
TRBV11-2,few,TRBD1,TRBJ1-2,CASSAGQGAEGYTF,TGTGCCAGCAGCGCCGGACAGGGGGCGGAAGGCTACACCTTC
TRBV20-1,NA,TRBD1,TRBJ2-3,CSARVGTGIADAQYF,TGCAGTGCTAGAGTCGGGACAGGGATAGCAGATGCGCAGTATTTT